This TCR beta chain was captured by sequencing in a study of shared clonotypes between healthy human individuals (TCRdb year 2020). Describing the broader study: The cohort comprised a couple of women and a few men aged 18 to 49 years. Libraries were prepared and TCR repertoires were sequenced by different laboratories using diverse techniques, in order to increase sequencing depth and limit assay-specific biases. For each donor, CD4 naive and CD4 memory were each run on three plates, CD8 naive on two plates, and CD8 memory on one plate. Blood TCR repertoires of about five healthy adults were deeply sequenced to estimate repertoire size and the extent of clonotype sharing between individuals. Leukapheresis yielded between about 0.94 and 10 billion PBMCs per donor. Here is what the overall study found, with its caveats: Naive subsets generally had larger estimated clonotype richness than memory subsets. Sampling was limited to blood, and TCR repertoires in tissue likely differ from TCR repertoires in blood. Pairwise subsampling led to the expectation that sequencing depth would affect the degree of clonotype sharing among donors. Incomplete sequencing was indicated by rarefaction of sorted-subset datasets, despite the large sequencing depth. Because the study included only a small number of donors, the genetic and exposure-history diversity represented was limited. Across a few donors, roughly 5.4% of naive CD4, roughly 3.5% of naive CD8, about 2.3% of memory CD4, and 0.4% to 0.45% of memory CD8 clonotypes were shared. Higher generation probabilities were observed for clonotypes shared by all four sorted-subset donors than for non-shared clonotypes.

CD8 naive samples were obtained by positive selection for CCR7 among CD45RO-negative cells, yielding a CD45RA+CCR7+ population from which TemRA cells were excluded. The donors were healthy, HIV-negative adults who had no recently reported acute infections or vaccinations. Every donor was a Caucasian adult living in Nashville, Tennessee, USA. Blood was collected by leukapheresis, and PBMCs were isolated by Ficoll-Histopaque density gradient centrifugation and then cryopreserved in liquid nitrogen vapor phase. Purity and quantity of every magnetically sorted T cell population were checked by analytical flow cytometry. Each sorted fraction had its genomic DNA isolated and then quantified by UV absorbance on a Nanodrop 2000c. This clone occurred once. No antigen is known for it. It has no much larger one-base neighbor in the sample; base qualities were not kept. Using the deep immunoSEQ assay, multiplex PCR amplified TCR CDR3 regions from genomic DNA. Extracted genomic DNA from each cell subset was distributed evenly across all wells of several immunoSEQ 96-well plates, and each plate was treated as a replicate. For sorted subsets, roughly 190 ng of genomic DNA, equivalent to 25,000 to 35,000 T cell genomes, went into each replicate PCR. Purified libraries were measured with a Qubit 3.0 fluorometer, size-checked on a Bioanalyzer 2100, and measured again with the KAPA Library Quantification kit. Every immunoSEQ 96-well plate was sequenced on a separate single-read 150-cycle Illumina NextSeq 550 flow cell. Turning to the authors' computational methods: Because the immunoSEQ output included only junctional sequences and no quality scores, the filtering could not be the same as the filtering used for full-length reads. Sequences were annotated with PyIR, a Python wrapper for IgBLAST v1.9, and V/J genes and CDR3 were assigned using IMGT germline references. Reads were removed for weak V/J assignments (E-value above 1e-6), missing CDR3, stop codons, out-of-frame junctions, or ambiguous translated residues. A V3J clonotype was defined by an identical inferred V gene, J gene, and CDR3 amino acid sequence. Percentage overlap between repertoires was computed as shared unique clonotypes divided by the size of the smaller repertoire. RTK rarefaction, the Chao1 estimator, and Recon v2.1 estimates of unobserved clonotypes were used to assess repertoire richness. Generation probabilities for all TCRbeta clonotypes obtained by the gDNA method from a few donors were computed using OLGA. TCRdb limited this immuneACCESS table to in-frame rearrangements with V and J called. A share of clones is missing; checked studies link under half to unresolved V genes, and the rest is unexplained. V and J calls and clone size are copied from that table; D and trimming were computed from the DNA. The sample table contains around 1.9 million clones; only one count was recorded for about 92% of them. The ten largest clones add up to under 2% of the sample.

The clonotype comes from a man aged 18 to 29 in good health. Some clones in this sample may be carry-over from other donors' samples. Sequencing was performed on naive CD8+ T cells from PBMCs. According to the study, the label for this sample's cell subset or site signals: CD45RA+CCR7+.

The CDR3 reads CASSKQPGLPQHF. The bases read TGTGCCAGTAGTAAGCAACCGGGGTTGCCCCAGCATTTT. In this chain, TRBV19 is recombined with TRBJ1-5, with the D segment identity uncertain. V is cut by 4 bases and J by 9 bases, and the space between the germline ends is 13 bases. The CDR3 contains 13 residues, cysteine and phenylalanine counted. Left in the record is the CDR3 DNA by itself, 39 bases read in frame from the first base. The germline V gene (reference sequence) yields LNHDA for CDR1 and SQIVND for CDR2.